This T cell receptor (beta chain) was obtained from a study of human T cells and chemical hapten exposure. Study findings and constraints: Alopecia affected the donors, so their immune response may differ from healthy people's. Expanded TCRs grouped into significantly more large CDR3 similarity clusters than controls produced.

The time point was: pre-sensitization, week 0. The treatment here: therapeutic diphenylcyclopropenone sensitization with weekly scalp DPC. In the authors' methods: Per sample, the median was about 95,000 TCRs, with values from around 24,000 to 710,000. Via MiXCR, TCRdb re-called the RACE reads, giving one row per CDR3 protein. The V and J calls shown here were made by TCRdb, not taken from the authors' results. The sample records 350,000 to 400,000 distinct CDR3 sequences, approximately 5% being singletons. This clonotype was seen ten or more times. What it binds is unknown. V trimming: 5 bases; J trimming: 5 bases; junction bases outside the gene matches: 15. This CDR3 has 16 amino acids.

The TCR sequence derives from a woman aged 45-60 years with alopecia areata. Some clones in this sample may be carry-over from other donors' samples. The V call is TRBV12-3 or TRBV12-4, the J call TRBJ2-7; 7 bases are a match to TRBD1. Here the sequenced sample was whole blood, taken in connection with sensitization to the hapten diphenylcyclopropenone (DPC). CDR3 nucleotide sequence: TGTGCCAGCAGTCGCCCGACAGGGTGGTATATCGACGAGCAGTACTTC. Amino acids: CASSRPTGWYIDEQYF.